Each of the 8 T cell receptor beta chains below was sequenced from the same sample in a study of radiotherapy plus CTLA-4 blockade in lung cancer. TCRdb's copy holds only in-frame clones and misses some; the assay was immunoSEQ multiplex PCR. The sample lists about 66,000 clones, approximately 80% occurring once. The sample was peripheral blood, taken from a patient treated with radiotherapy plus ipilimumab. Source of these receptors: a human donor with non-small cell lung cancer who had a partial response to radiotherapy plus ipilimumab.

The chain combines TRBV5-6 with TRBJ2-3, with 7 nucleotides matching TRBD2. The length of the CDR3 is 15 residues. The germline CDR1 and CDR2 sequences are SGHDT and YYEEEE. Trimming removed 1 base from V and 2 bases from J; junction bases left unmatched: 4. CDR3 loop: CASSLRAGSTDTQYF. The CDR3 nucleotides are TGTGCCAGCAGCTTGCGAGCGGGATCCACAGATACGCAGTATTTT.

The CDR3 sequence: CASTNRGANTGELFF. DNA for the CDR3: TGCGCCAGCACCAACAGGGGCGCGAACACCGGGGAGCTGTTTTTT. The J gene is TRBJ2-2, the V gene TRBV10-2; 7 nucleotides line up with TRBD1. Per the germline V gene, CDR1 is WSHSY and CDR2 is SAAADI. The CDR3 has 15 residues. V dropped 7 bases and J dropped 0; count of bases not matched to a gene: 5.

CDR3 sequence (DNA): TGTGCCAGCTCACAGACAGGGACAACCTACGAGCAGTACTTC. Its protein is CASSQTGTTYEQYF. The chain has TRBV18 and TRBJ2-7; 7 nucleotides match TRBD1. The V and J ends lost 4 bases and 2 bases, in that order; junction bases with no gene match: 5. The CDR3 has 14 residues. CDR1 is KGHSH and CDR2 is LQKENI in the germline V gene. The complete variable domain, with remaining parts taken from reference TRBV18 and TRBJ2-7, reads NAGVMQNPRHLVRRRGQEARLRCSPMKGHSHVYWYRQLPEEGLKFMVYLQKENIIDESGMPKERFSAEFPKEGPSILRIQQVVRGDSAAYFCASSQTGTTYEQYFGPGTRLTVT.

The rearrangement uses TRBV18 and TRBJ1-5, with a weak D call TRBD1 (5 bases). V was shortened by 0 bases and J by 4 bases, with 7 bases between the two germline ends. The V gene's germline CDR1 is KGHSH and CDR2 LQKENI. CDR3 length: 14 amino acids. The CDR3 nucleotides read TGTGCCAGCTCACCACCGCAGGGAAATCAGCCCCAGCATTTT. The encoded protein is CASSPPQGNQPQHF.

The V and J genes are TRBV7-9 and TRBJ1-4; D uncertain. Per the germline V gene, CDR1 is SEHNR and CDR2 is FQNEAQ (reference sequence). The CDR3 length is 13 residues. V was cut by 0 bases and J by 11 bases, with 10 bases left in between. The CDR3 region is CASSLALDGKLFF. Written as DNA, the CDR3 is TGTGCCAGCAGCTTAGCGCTAGACGGGAAACTGTTTTTT.

The chain is built from TRBV6-1 and TRBJ2-2, with 7 nucleotides matching TRBD2. Germline values: CDR1 MNHNS, CDR2 SASEGT. Losses at the gene ends were 8 bases for V and 3 bases for J; bases not matched to a gene: 3. This CDR3 region has 13 residues. The CDR3 region has the DNA TGTGCCAGCGGGAGGGCCGACACCGGGGAGCTGTTTTTT. Translation: CASGRADTGELFF.

The rearrangement joins TRBV5-1 to TRBJ2-7; D is perhaps TRBD1 (6 bases). CDR1 SGHRS and CDR2 YFSETQ come from the germline V gene. CDR3 length: 14 residues. V lost 4 bases and J 4 bases, leaving 15 bases between the germline ends. CDR3 amino acids: CASSTRTEVYEQYF. CDR3 coding DNA: TGCGCCAGCAGCACCCGGACAGAAGTATACGAGCAGTACTTC.

This rearrangement joins TRBV19 to TRBJ2-2; 14 bases agree with TRBD2. This CDR3 is built from 17 residues. CDR1 and CDR2 (germline): LNHDA, SQIVND (reference sequence). Losses at the gene ends were 9 bases for V and 5 bases for J; bases not matched to a gene: 11. The CDR3 DNA follows: TGTGCCAGGGGCCTGCGACTAGCGGGAGGGCCAACCGGGGAGCTGTTTTTT. Protein: CARGLRLAGGPTGELFF.